The 21 T cell receptor beta chains listed next were all sequenced from one sample in a study of blood T cell repertoires in COVID-19. TCRdb keeps only in-frame clones here, not all; method: immunoSEQ multiplex PCR. In the table there are 140,000 to 150,000 clones, about 89% of which are singletons. Sequenced sample: PBMCs or T cells enriched from blood (not recorded which). The receptors shown here come from a man in his fifties or sixties who had recovered from COVID-19.

The genes are TRBV15 and TRBJ2-5, with a possible D match to TRBD1 (7 bases). Germline V gene data show CDR1 as LNHNV and CDR2 as YYDKDF (reference sequence). Trimming cost V 5 bases and J 3 bases, with 19 bases left between them. This CDR3 comprises 16 residues. CDR3: CATSARDLTGEETQYF. As DNA, the CDR3 is TGTGCCACCAGCGCGCGGGACTTAACAGGGGAAGAGACCCAGTACTTC.

The chain carries TRBV7-3 and TRBJ1-6, with TRBD1 as a possible D gene (6 bases). The CDR3 covers 15 residues. Germline CDR1 is SGHTA and CDR2 is FQGTGA. V shed 1 base and J shed 7 bases, with 11 bases lying between them. For the CDR3, the DNA is TGTGCCAGCAGCTTAATCGCAGGGGCCAATTCACCCCTCCACTTT. Protein sequence: CASSLIAGANSPLHF. Supplemented by reference TRBV7-3 and TRBJ1-6, the full variable domain reads GAGVSQTPSNKVTEKGKYVELRCDPISGHTALYWYRQSLGQGPEFLIYFQGTGAADDSGLPNDRFFAVRPEGSVSTLKIQRTERGDSAVYLCASSLIAGANSPLHFGNGTRLTVT.

The chain couples TRBV7-8 to TRBJ1-5; TRBD1 might be the D (5 bases). The CDR3 has 16 amino acids. Trimming took off 3 bases at V and 6 bases at J, with 18 bases between the two ends. Germline CDR1 SGHVS, CDR2 FQNEAQ. The CDR3 region has the DNA TGTGCCAGCAGCTTCAGGAGGGGTAGTAATCTTCAGCCCCAGCATTTT. Translation gives CASSFRRGSNLQPQHF.

The J gene is TRBJ2-1, the V gene TRBV7-8; maybe TRBD1 (5 bases). Germline-derived CDR1 and CDR2 are SGHVS and FQNEAQ. Trimming pared 2 bases from V and 9 bases from J, leaving 17 bases between. The CDR3 sequence is 15 residues long. CDR3 residues: CASSLMRQGTGEQFF. The CDR3 bases are TGTGCCAGCAGCTTAATGAGGCAGGGAACCGGTGAGCAGTTCTTC.

The CDR3: CASSPPGQGNYGYTF. Written as DNA, the CDR3 is TGTGCCAGCTCACCACCGGGACAGGGTAACTATGGCTACACCTTC. The V call is TRBV18, the J call TRBJ1-2; 9 bases are shared with TRBD1. Germline V lookup: CDR1 KGHSH, CDR2 LQKENI. The CDR3 length is 15 residues. V was pared by 0 bases and J by 1 base, with 0 bases of the junction left unmatched.

The chain employs TRBV7-8 and TRBJ2-7; 12 nucleotides line up with TRBD2. Germline assignment: CDR1 SGHVS and CDR2 FQNEAQ. The CDR3 totals 16 residues. V was clipped by 6 bases and J by 0 bases; unmatched bases: 6. CDR3 DNA sequence: TGTGCCAGCAGTCGTCTAGCGGGGGGGAGCTCCTACGAGCAGTACTTC. Encoded protein: CASSRLAGGSSYEQYF.

The chain recombines TRBV18 with TRBJ2-5; a weak D match, TRBD1 (6 bases). CDR1 is KGHSH and CDR2 is LQKENI in the germline V gene. CDR3 length equals 15 residues. Trimming cost V 0 bases and J 2 bases, with 10 bases left between them. The CDR3, as DNA: TGTGCCAGCTCACCACCTGCAGGGGTACAAGAGACCCAGTACTTC. Its translation is CASSPPAGVQETQYF.

The chain couples TRBV6-6 to TRBJ2-7; TRBD1 aligns across 8 bases. CDR1 and CDR2 (germline): MNHNY, SVGAGI (reference sequence). Trimming at V came to 6 bases and at J to 5 bases, leaving 12 bases not matched to a gene. The CDR3 contains 15 residues. The CDR3, as DNA: TGTGCCAGCAGGCTAGGGGCAGGGGGCTACGACGAGCAGTACTTC. Its translation: CASRLGAGGYDEQYF.

This clone turned up a few times. The chain is built from TRBV6-5 and TRBJ2-3; TRBD1 matches at 8 bases. The V and J ends lost 7 bases and 2 bases, in that order; junction bases with no gene match: 5. The CDR3 length is 14 residues. Germline CDR1 reads MNHEY; CDR2 reads SVGAGI. CDR3 sequence reads: CASTRTGFTDTQYF. CDR3 bases: TGTGCCAGCACCAGGACAGGGTTCACAGATACGCAGTATTTT.

As concerns this clone: The same CDR3 is also encoded by other DNA sequences in this sample. The chain links TRBV5-5 to TRBJ1-4, with D unresolved. The CDR3 contains 14 residues. V was cut by 2 bases and J by 4 bases, with 9 bases left in between. Germline V gives CDR1 SGHKS, CDR2 YYEKEE (reference sequence). The CDR3 reads CASSLSPNNEKLFF. DNA of the CDR3: TGTGCCAGCAGCTTAAGCCCCAATAATGAAAAACTGTTTTTT.

A note on this clone: The same CDR3 arises from other DNA sequences in this sample as well. The chain employs TRBV10-3 and TRBJ2-1; weak D call: TRBD1 (5 bases). This CDR3 comprises 12 residues. Trimming shortened V by 4 bases and J by 6 bases, and 7 bases separated the two germline ends. Germline V lookup: CDR1 ENHRY, CDR2 SYGVKD. The CDR3 here is CAISGGSNEQFF. In DNA, the CDR3 is TGTGCCATCAGTGGGGGCAGCAATGAGCAGTTCTTC.

V and J are TRBV28 and TRBJ2-3, with 12 bases matching TRBD2. Germline V gene sequence: CDR1 MDHEN, CDR2 SYDVKM. The CDR3 extends over 18 amino acids. V was clipped by 6 bases and J by 4 bases; unmatched bases: 14. As DNA, the CDR3 is TGTGCCAGCAGGCCCCTAGCGGGAGGGTCCATCGCGCCAGATACGCAGTATTTT. Translating gives CASRPLAGGSIAPDTQYF.

CDR3 region: CASSGTGSGYTF. For the CDR3, the DNA is TGTGCCAGCAGTGGGACAGGGTCTGGCTACACCTTC. V usage is TRBV2 and J usage is TRBJ1-2; 8 bases are shared with TRBD1. Trimming took 4 bases from V and 7 from J; bases not matched to a gene: 2. Germline loops: CDR1 SNHLY, CDR2 FYNNEI. The CDR3 has 12 residues.

This chain joins TRBV6-5 and TRBJ1-2, with D tentatively TRBD1 (6 bases). V was pared by 5 bases and J by 7 bases, with 8 bases between. CDR3 length: 11 amino acids. CDR1 and CDR2 from the germline V gene are MNHEY and SVGAGI. The CDR3 sequence is CASSQGLGYTF. CDR3 coding DNA: TGTGCCAGCAGTCAGGGGCTTGGCTACACCTTC.

The chain combines TRBV28 with TRBJ1-1; D remains ambiguous. Trimming pared 3 bases from V and 6 bases from J, leaving 11 bases between. The germline CDR1 and CDR2 sequences are MDHEN and SYDVKM. The CDR3 loop spans 13 amino acids. The CDR3 reads CASSLENRAEAFF. CDR3 coding DNA: TGTGCCAGCAGTTTGGAGAACCGGGCTGAAGCTTTCTTT.

This rearrangement joins TRBV9 to TRBJ2-1; D is unclear. Germline V CDR1 and CDR2: SGDLS, YYNGEE. This CDR3 spans 15 amino acids. Trimming took off 2 bases at V and 6 bases at J, with 15 bases between the two ends. The CDR3 loop is CASSVFSASSNEQFF. DNA for the CDR3: TGTGCCAGCAGCGTTTTCAGCGCCTCGTCCAATGAGCAGTTCTTC.

J is TRBJ2-2 and V is TRBV7-6; 9 positions agree with TRBD1. The germline V gene has CDR1 SGHVS and CDR2 FNYEAQ. The CDR3 extends over 18 amino acids. The V gene end was trimmed by 1 base and the J gene end by 4 bases; junction bases not matched to a gene: 10. The chain's CDR3 is CASSLEGTGRSTTGELFF. The CDR3 coding sequence is TGTGCCAGCAGCTTAGAAGGGACAGGGAGGAGTACCACCGGGGAGCTGTTTTTT.

The J gene is TRBJ2-3, the V gene TRBV5-8, with 11 bases aligning to TRBD2. The J segment lost 5 bases and the V segment lost 4 bases, leaving 6 bases of the junction unmatched. Per the germline V gene, CDR1 is SGHTS and CDR2 is YDEGEE. The CDR3 has 15 amino acids. The CDR3 is CASSQTSGSGDTQYF. As DNA, the CDR3 is TGTGCCAGCAGCCAAACTAGCGGGAGCGGAGATACGCAGTATTTT.

V and J are TRBV19 and TRBJ1-5; a possible D gene is TRBD1 (5 bases). Germline-derived CDR1 and CDR2 are LNHDA and SQIVND (reference sequence). CDR3 length: 13 residues. Between the trimmed V and J ends, which lost 6 bases and 5 bases, there was a span of 11 bases. The DNA of the CDR3 is TGTGCCAGTAGCCTCGCCAGGGATCAGCCCCAGCATTTT. The encoded protein is CASSLARDQPQHF.

V is TRBV10-2 and J is TRBJ2-1; 7 bases are a match to TRBD1. Trimming removed 8 bases from V and 6 bases from J; junction bases left unmatched: 10. The CDR3 is 14 residues long. Germline lookup yields CDR1 WSHSY and CDR2 SAAADI. The CDR3 sequence is CASRRQGGFNEQFF. DNA of the CDR3: TGCGCCAGCCGCAGACAGGGTGGCTTCAATGAGCAGTTCTTC.

V and J are TRBV6-5 and TRBJ2-1; the D gene is possibly TRBD2 (6 bases). Germline V gives CDR1 MNHEY, CDR2 SVGAGI. V was clipped by 4 bases and J by 3 bases, with 13 bases between them. The CDR3 length is 15 residues. This CDR3 reads CASSSGRLDYNEQFF. CDR3 DNA: TGTGCCAGCAGTTCGGGGAGACTAGACTACAATGAGCAGTTCTTC.